A selection of T cell receptor beta chains follows, all from one sample in a study of blood T cells in healthy people across ages. A single record per CDR3 protein comes from TCRdb applying MiXCR to the 5' RACE reads. The repertoire consists of some 1.4 million distinct CDR3 sequences, with approximately 40% occurring once and the leading ten covering approximately 7.9%. Sequencing input: blood. The receptors originated from a woman aged 18-29 years in good health. Each CDR3 is given with its conserved first and last residue. Each record gives: V gene, J gene, clone size, D gene, CDR3 protein, CDR3 DNA. A D gene is named only where the DNA matches it firmly. Size is stated for part of the rows, as once, few or many counts, or as a class when the clone is expanded.

V gene: TRBV9
J gene: TRBJ1-2
clone size: few
D gene: .
CDR3 protein: CASSSGRQDYGYTF
CDR3 DNA: TGTGCCAGCAGCAGTGGGAGGCAGGACTATGGCTACACCTTC

V gene: TRBV7-2
J gene: TRBJ1-1
clone size: .
D gene: .
CDR3 protein: CASRAGVEAFF
CDR3 DNA: TGTGCCAGCAGGGCAGGGGTTGAAGCTTTCTTT

V gene: TRBV6-1
J gene: TRBJ2-1
clone size: .
D gene: .
CDR3 protein: CASSEISPGYEQFF
CDR3 DNA: TGTGCCAGCAGTGAAATTTCCCCAGGGTATGAGCAGTTCTTC

V gene: TRBV6-2/TRBV6-3
J gene: TRBJ2-2
clone size: few
D gene: .
CDR3 protein: CASANTGELFF
CDR3 DNA: TGTGCCAGCGCGAACACCGGGGAGCTGTTTTTT

V gene: TRBV7-2
J gene: TRBJ2-5
clone size: many
D gene: .
CDR3 protein: CASSQGSIAEGRETQYF
CDR3 DNA: TGTGCCAGCAGCCAGGGGTCGATAGCGGAGGGGCGGGAGACCCAGTACTTC

V gene: TRBV29-1
J gene: TRBJ1-2
clone size: .
D gene: TRBD1
CDR3 protein: CSVEEDRALFYGYTF
CDR3 DNA: TGCAGCGTTGAAGAGGACAGGGCCCTATTTTACGGCTACACCTTC

V gene: TRBV3-1
J gene: TRBJ1-1
clone size: .
D gene: TRBD1
CDR3 protein: CASSQPTNRGTEAFF
CDR3 DNA: TGTGCCAGCAGCCAACCAACCAACAGGGGGACTGAAGCTTTCTTT

V gene: TRBV5-1
J gene: TRBJ2-5
clone size: few
D gene: TRBD2
CDR3 protein: CASSFVPSGGQGETQYF
CDR3 DNA: TGCGCCAGCAGCTTCGTTCCATCGGGGGGGCAGGGAGAGACCCAGTACTTC

V gene: TRBV28
J gene: TRBJ2-7
clone size: .
D gene: TRBD1
CDR3 protein: CASDRGGNEQYF
CDR3 DNA: TGTGCCAGCGACAGGGGAGGCAACGAGCAGTACTTC

V gene: TRBV6-2/TRBV6-3
J gene: TRBJ2-5
clone size: .
D gene: TRBD2
CDR3 protein: CASSTSGDPRETQYF
CDR3 DNA: TGTGCCAGCAGTACTAGCGGGGACCCTCGGGAGACCCAGTACTTC

V gene: TRBV5-1
J gene: TRBJ1-1
clone size: .
D gene: .
CDR3 protein: CACCGGGDTEAFF
CDR3 DNA: TGCGCCTGCTGCGGAGGGGGGGACACTGAAGCTTTCTTT

V gene: TRBV4-2
J gene: TRBJ2-1
clone size: .
D gene: TRBD2
CDR3 protein: CASSQDPSTSGVYNEQFF
CDR3 DNA: TGTGCCAGCAGCCAAGATCCCAGTACTAGCGGGGTATACAATGAGCAGTTCTTC

V gene: TRBV9
J gene: TRBJ2-7
clone size: .
D gene: TRBD1
CDR3 protein: CASSVEPGTGGEQYF
CDR3 DNA: TGTGCCAGCAGCGTGGAGCCCGGGACAGGTGGCGAGCAGTACTTC

V gene: TRBV11-1
J gene: TRBJ1-4
clone size: .
D gene: .
CDR3 protein: CASKLNSGSSNEKLFF
CDR3 DNA: TGTGCCAGCAAACTAAACTCAGGCTCGTCTAATGAAAAACTGTTTTTT

V gene: TRBV12-3/TRBV12-4
J gene: TRBJ2-1
clone size: .
D gene: TRBD2
CDR3 protein: CASSPRLAGEQFF
CDR3 DNA: TGTGCCAGCAGTCCACGACTAGCGGGTGAGCAGTTCTTC

V gene: TRBV7-9
J gene: TRBJ2-5
clone size: few
D gene: TRBD2
CDR3 protein: CASSIPGGGNTYQETQYF
CDR3 DNA: TGTGCCAGCAGCATCCCGGGAGGGGGAAACACGTACCAAGAGACCCAGTACTTC

V gene: TRBV10-3
J gene: TRBJ1-4
clone size: .
D gene: TRBD1
CDR3 protein: CAISDWDRGEKLFF
CDR3 DNA: TGTGCCATCAGTGACTGGGACAGGGGAGAAAAACTGTTTTTT

V gene: TRBV20-1
J gene: TRBJ2-1
clone size: .
D gene: .
CDR3 protein: CSARGLVDDNEQFF
CDR3 DNA: TGCAGTGCTAGAGGTCTAGTGGATGACAATGAGCAGTTCTTC

V gene: TRBV3-1
J gene: TRBJ1-2
clone size: .
D gene: .
CDR3 protein: CASSQSLGIYTF
CDR3 DNA: TGTGCCAGCAGCCAGAGTCTCGGCATCTACACCTTC

V gene: TRBV6-5
J gene: TRBJ2-2
clone size: .
D gene: .
CDR3 protein: CASSLVRGGPGELFF
CDR3 DNA: TGTGCCAGCAGCCTGGTCAGGGGAGGACCCGGGGAGCTGTTTTTT

V gene: TRBV20-1
J gene: TRBJ2-1
clone size: .
D gene: .
CDR3 protein: CSARQGSDEQFF
CDR3 DNA: TGCAGTGCTAGACAGGGTAGCGATGAGCAGTTCTTC

V gene: TRBV12-3/TRBV12-4
J gene: TRBJ2-7
clone size: .
D gene: .
CDR3 protein: CASSSTVLAYEQYF
CDR3 DNA: TGTGCCAGCAGTTCGACAGTACTCGCCTACGAGCAGTACTTC

V gene: TRBV27
J gene: TRBJ2-1
clone size: .
D gene: .
CDR3 protein: CASSLRSELAYTISYNEQFF
CDR3 DNA: TGTGCCAGCAGTTTACGGTCTGAACTAGCATACACGATCTCCTACAATGAGCAGTTCTTC

V gene: TRBV3-1
J gene: TRBJ2-5
clone size: .
D gene: .
CDR3 protein: CASSHWGPGETQYF
CDR3 DNA: TGTGCCAGCAGCCACTGGGGCCCCGGGGAGACCCAGTACTTC

V gene: TRBV12-3/TRBV12-4
J gene: TRBJ2-1
clone size: many
D gene: .
CDR3 protein: CASSPRSHNEQFF
CDR3 DNA: TGTGCCAGCAGTCCCAGATCACACAATGAGCAGTTCTTC

V gene: TRBV5-1
J gene: TRBJ2-3
clone size: .
D gene: .
CDR3 protein: CASSLALGTSGDTQYF
CDR3 DNA: TGCGCCAGCAGCCTGGCTTTGGGCACTTCGGGAGATACGCAGTATTTT

V gene: TRBV12-3/TRBV12-4
J gene: TRBJ1-2
clone size: .
D gene: .
CDR3 protein: CASSLLGGHTF
CDR3 DNA: TGTGCCAGCAGTTTATTGGGTGGCCACACCTTC

V gene: TRBV7-9
J gene: TRBJ2-7
clone size: few
D gene: .
CDR3 protein: CASSPSGPALGEQYF
CDR3 DNA: TGTGCCAGCAGCCCCTCCGGGCCCGCCCTGGGTGAGCAGTACTTC

V gene: TRBV5-6
J gene: TRBJ1-2
clone size: .
D gene: TRBD1
CDR3 protein: CASSPDRGQGYGYTF
CDR3 DNA: TGTGCCAGCAGCCCGGACAGGGGGCAGGGCTATGGCTACACCTTC

V gene: TRBV15
J gene: TRBJ1-5
clone size: .
D gene: .
CDR3 protein: CATSRDLGVSQPQHF
CDR3 DNA: TGTGCCACCAGCAGAGATCTGGGGGTAAGTCAGCCCCAGCATTTT

V gene: TRBV25-1
J gene: TRBJ2-5
clone size: many
D gene: .
CDR3 protein: CASSDFKETQYF
CDR3 DNA: TGTGCCAGCAGTGACTTCAAAGAGACCCAGTACTTC

V gene: TRBV29-1
J gene: TRBJ2-1
clone size: .
D gene: .
CDR3 protein: CSVAGHLVLNAQFF
CDR3 DNA: TGCAGCGTGGCGGGGCACCTAGTTCTCAATGCGCAGTTCTTC

V gene: TRBV3-1
J gene: TRBJ1-2
clone size: .
D gene: .
CDR3 protein: CASSQAGEYYGYTF
CDR3 DNA: TGTGCCAGCAGCCAAGCGGGGGAATACTATGGCTACACCTTC

V gene: TRBV7-9
J gene: TRBJ2-3
clone size: .
D gene: .
CDR3 protein: CASSPDPPGTDTQYF
CDR3 DNA: TGTGCCAGCAGCCCGGACCCCCCTGGTACAGATACGCAGTATTTT

V gene: TRBV12-5
J gene: TRBJ1-2
clone size: .
D gene: .
CDR3 protein: CASGLVRRGNYGYTF
CDR3 DNA: TGTGCTAGTGGTTTGGTACGGAGGGGTAACTATGGCTACACCTTC

V gene: TRBV2
J gene: TRBJ2-1
clone size: once
D gene: TRBD2
CDR3 protein: CASSPATSGTSDNEQFF
CDR3 DNA: TGTGCCAGCAGCCCCGCTACCTCCGGGACTAGTGACAATGAGCAGTTCTTC

V gene: TRBV2
J gene: TRBJ2-2
clone size: .
D gene: TRBD2
CDR3 protein: CASSELGGSDPGELFF
CDR3 DNA: TGTGCCAGCAGTGAACTGGGCGGGAGCGATCCCGGGGAGCTGTTTTTT

V gene: TRBV12-3/TRBV12-4
J gene: TRBJ1-2
clone size: few
D gene: TRBD1
CDR3 protein: CASSDRGDGYTF
CDR3 DNA: TGTGCCAGCAGTGACAGGGGGGATGGCTACACCTTC

V gene: TRBV10-3
J gene: TRBJ1-1
clone size: .
D gene: TRBD1
CDR3 protein: CAISDRTGVDTEAFF
CDR3 DNA: TGTGCCATCAGTGATCGGACAGGGGTGGACACTGAAGCTTTCTTT

V gene: TRBV27
J gene: TRBJ2-1
clone size: few
D gene: TRBD2
CDR3 protein: CASSTSSGGINEQFF
CDR3 DNA: TGTGCCAGCAGTACCTCTAGCGGGGGGATCAATGAGCAGTTCTTC

V gene: TRBV20-1
J gene: TRBJ2-1
clone size: few
D gene: .
CDR3 protein: CSAGAGGGEQFF
CDR3 DNA: TGCAGTGCTGGAGCGGGCGGCGGTGAGCAGTTCTTC

V gene: TRBV6-1
J gene: TRBJ2-1
clone size: .
D gene: .
CDR3 protein: CASSDPYVDEQFF
CDR3 DNA: TGTGCCAGCAGTGATCCCTACGTGGATGAGCAGTTCTTC

V gene: TRBV20-1
J gene: TRBJ2-1
clone size: .
D gene: TRBD2
CDR3 protein: CSASILAAAASHEQFF
CDR3 DNA: TGCAGTGCTAGTATACTAGCGGCGGCGGCGAGCCATGAGCAGTTCTTC

V gene: TRBV29-1
J gene: TRBJ2-1
clone size: .
D gene: TRBD2
CDR3 protein: CSVGGETSGREEQFF
CDR3 DNA: TGCAGCGTTGGGGGTGAGACTAGCGGGAGGGAAGAGCAGTTCTTC

V gene: TRBV29-1
J gene: TRBJ2-3
clone size: many
D gene: TRBD2
CDR3 protein: CSVTTKTSGSTDTQYF
CDR3 DNA: TGCAGCGTGACGACGAAGACTAGCGGGAGCACAGATACGCAGTATTTT

V gene: TRBV25-1
J gene: TRBJ1-1
clone size: .
D gene: .
CDR3 protein: CASRDFGHRDAFF
CDR3 DNA: TGTGCCAGCAGAGACTTCGGGCATCGGGACGCTTTCTTT

V gene: TRBV5-1
J gene: TRBJ2-3
clone size: few
D gene: .
CDR3 protein: CASSSQTARRYTQYF
CDR3 DNA: TGCGCCAGCAGCTCCCAGACAGCCCGGCGGTATACGCAGTATTTT

V gene: TRBV11-2
J gene: TRBJ2-1
clone size: .
D gene: .
CDR3 protein: CASSFVADEQFF
CDR3 DNA: TGTGCCAGCAGCTTCGTGGCAGATGAGCAGTTCTTC

V gene: TRBV9
J gene: TRBJ2-1
clone size: .
D gene: TRBD2
CDR3 protein: CASTRGSGGGNEQFF
CDR3 DNA: TGTGCCAGCACTCGCGGAAGCGGGGGTGGCAATGAGCAGTTCTTC